The next 5 T cell receptor beta chains were all read from a single sample in a study of prognosis after radiotherapy for stage I lung cancer. Genomic DNA provided the template from which TCR beta CDR3 was amplified by two-round multiplex PCR. With primers specific to each TRBV and TRBJ gene, the first-round PCR was performed. Via MiXCR, TCRdb re-called the multiplex PCR reads, giving one row per CDR3 protein. The sample consists of about 34,000 distinct CDR3 sequences, less than 45% of them appearing once. The source material was PBMCs, sampled before or after stereotactic body radiation therapy (not recorded which). Receptor source: a donor at least 50 years old with non-small cell lung cancer.

By sample share, this clonotype is medium-sized. The chain joins TRBV28 to TRBJ1-6; a possible D gene is TRBD1 (5 bases). The length of the CDR3 is 12 residues. Germline V gives CDR1 MDHEN, CDR2 SYDVKM. The V and J ends lost 5 bases and 9 bases respectively, with 8 bases between them. The CDR3 reads CASSIQGSPLHF. CDR3 DNA: TGTGCCAGCAGTATCCAGGGTTCACCCCTCCACTTT.

Regarding this clonotype: A much bigger clone sits one base away, suggesting this may be a read error. The DNA of the CDR3 is TGTGCCATCAGTGAGGTGACCCCTTATGAGCAGTTCTTC. Translated, it gives CAISEVTPYEQFF. The rearrangement links TRBV10-3 to TRBJ2-1; no reliable D call. The V end was cut by 2 bases, the J end by 8 bases, with 10 bases between. The CDR3 sequence is 13 residues long. Germline lookup yields CDR1 ENHRY and CDR2 SYGVKD.

A remark on this clonotype: One end of the junction does not line up with germline, which may come from a read error. The chain links TRBV6-1 to TRBJ1-2; D gene unclear. Germline loops: CDR1 MNHNS, CDR2 SASEGT. CDR3 length: 14 residues. CDR3 residues: CASSRRSPKYGYTF. The CDR3 nucleotides read TGTGCCAGCAGTAGACGGAGCCCTAAATATGGCTACACCTTC.

This clonotype appeared many times. The V and J genes are TRBV30 and TRBJ1-1; TRBD1 matches 7 bases. The CDR3 is 16 residues long. V lost 2 bases to trimming and J lost 4 bases; unmatched junction nucleotides: 13. The germline CDR1 and CDR2 sequences are GTSNPN and SVGIG (reference sequence). The CDR3 DNA is TGTGCCTGGAGTTGGCCGTCGTTGGCAGGGGGCACTGAAGCTTTCTTT. Protein: CAWSWPSLAGGTEAFF.

A note on this clonotype: A much larger clonotype is one base distant, so this may be a read error. The genes are TRBV7-7 and TRBJ2-1; D is perhaps TRBD2 (6 bases). CDR1 is SSHAT, CDR2 FNYEAQ, per germline (reference sequence). The CDR3 is 13 amino acids. The CDR3 spells CASSLSGVREQFF. The CDR3 DNA sequence: TGTGCTAGCAGCTTATCGGGAGTAAGGGAGCAGTTCTTC.